This passage covers 9 T cell receptor beta chains from one sample sequenced in a study of blood T cells in healthy people across ages. Next came a second PCR, run for roughly 6 to 11 cycles, which used a sample-barcoded 5' primer along with a J-beta primer mix. MiXCR, applied by TCRdb to the 5' RACE reads, yields one record per CDR3 protein. The table lists 550,000 to 700,000 distinct CDR3 sequences, approximately 25% of them singletons. Material for sequencing was blood. These receptors were collected from a woman in her 70s in good health.

There are many counts of this clonotype. This chain uses TRBV24-1 with TRBJ2-1; D unresolved. CDR1 is KGHDR and CDR2 is SFDVKD in the germline V gene. The CDR3 loop spans 13 amino acids. Trimming took off 7 bases at V and 4 bases at J, with 10 bases between the two ends. Here the CDR3 DNA reads TGTGCCACCAGGAAGGACGGATACAATGAGCAGTTCTTC. This encodes CATRKDGYNEQFF.

This clonotype was detected only a few times. This CDR3 is CAISVGTTGKETQYF. DNA for the CDR3: TGTGCCATCAGTGTGGGGACCACAGGGAAGGAGACCCAGTACTTC. The genes are TRBV10-3 and TRBJ2-1; tentative D call: TRBD1 (6 bases). Matching the DNA end better, TRBJ2-5 makes the J call doubtful. The V gene's germline CDR1 is ENHRY and CDR2 SYGVKD. CDR3 length: 15 residues.

This clonotype was detected a few times. The chain has TRBV5-1 and TRBJ2-3, with a weak D call TRBD2 (6 bases). Germline V lookup: CDR1 SGHRS, CDR2 YFSETQ. The length of the CDR3 is 15 residues. The ends were cut back, 2 bases at V and 2 bases at J, with 12 bases in the middle. CDR3 bases: TGCGCCAGCAGCTTCCGGGACTCCACCACAGATACGCAGTATTTT. Protein: CASSFRDSTTDTQYF.

The chain employs TRBV10-3 and TRBJ1-5; 7 bases align to TRBD1. CDR1 and CDR2 from the germline V gene are ENHRY and SYGVKD. After removal of 4 bases from V and 5 bases from J, the junction contained 5 bases not matched to a gene. The CDR3 is made up of 14 amino acids. Here the CDR3 reads CAISGSDRDQPQHF. In nucleotides, the CDR3 is TGTGCCATCAGTGGGAGTGACAGGGATCAGCCCCAGCATTTT.

V and J are TRBV5-1 and TRBJ1-2; tentative D call: TRBD1 (6 bases). V shed 0 bases and J shed 11 bases, with 14 bases lying between them. The germline CDR1 and CDR2 sequences are SGHRS and YFSETQ. CDR3 size: 13 residues. In DNA form, the CDR3 reads TGCGCCAGCAGCTTGGGCAGGGGAGGCGGTTACACCTTC. It is translated as CASSLGRGGGYTF.

As regards this clonotype: One end of the junction is discordant with germline, which a read error may explain. This chain joins TRBV7-2 and TRBJ1-4; no clear D gene. This CDR3 is 14 amino acids long. In germline, CDR1 is SGHTA, CDR2 FQGNSA. The CDR3 region is CASRLGRANEKLFF. CDR3 nucleotide sequence: TGTGCCAGCAGGTTAGGGAGGGCTAATGAAAAACTGTTTTTT.

This chain uses TRBV14 with TRBJ1-2; D gene uncertain. From germline, CDR1 is SGHDN and CDR2 FVKESK. V shed 3 bases and J shed 2 bases, with 10 bases lying between them. CDR3 size: 14 residues. In DNA, the CDR3 is TGTGCCAGCAGCCAGGCCTCGGGCAACTATGGCTACACCTTC. It translates to CASSQASGNYGYTF.

This clonotype showed up just a few times. The CDR3 loop reads CASSLSGGAWETQYF. CDR3 sequence (DNA): TGTGCCAGCAGCTTATCGGGGGGGGCCTGGGAGACCCAGTACTTC. V is TRBV7-2 and J is TRBJ2-5, with 8 positions matching TRBD2. Per germline, CDR1 SGHTA and CDR2 FQGNSA. Trimming took 2 bases from V and 5 from J; bases not matched to a gene: 7. The CDR3 contains 15 residues.

This clonotype occurred a few times. The chain has TRBV29-1 and TRBJ2-5, with TRBD2 identical over 7 bases. Germline V gives CDR1 SQVTM, CDR2 ANQGSEA. Germline trimming cut 3 bases from V and 2 bases from J; bases unmatched to any gene: 6. This CDR3 is 14 amino acids long. CDR3 in DNA: TGCAGCGTTGACGGGGCTAGCGGTCAAGAGACCCAGTACTTC. This sequence encodes CSVDGASGQETQYF.